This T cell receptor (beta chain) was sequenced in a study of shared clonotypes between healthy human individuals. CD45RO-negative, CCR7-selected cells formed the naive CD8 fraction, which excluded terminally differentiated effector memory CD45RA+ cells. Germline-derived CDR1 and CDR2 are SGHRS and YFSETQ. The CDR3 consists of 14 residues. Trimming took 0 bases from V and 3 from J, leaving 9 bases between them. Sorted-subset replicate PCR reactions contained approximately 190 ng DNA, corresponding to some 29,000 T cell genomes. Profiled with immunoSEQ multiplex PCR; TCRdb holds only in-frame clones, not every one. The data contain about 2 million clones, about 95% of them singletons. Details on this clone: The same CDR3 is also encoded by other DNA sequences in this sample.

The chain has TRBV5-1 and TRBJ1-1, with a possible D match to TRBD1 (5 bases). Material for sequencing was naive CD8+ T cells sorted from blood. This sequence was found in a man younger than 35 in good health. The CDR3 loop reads CASSLVGADTEAFF. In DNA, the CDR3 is TGCGCCAGCAGCTTGGTAGGGGCGGACACTGAAGCTTTCTTT.